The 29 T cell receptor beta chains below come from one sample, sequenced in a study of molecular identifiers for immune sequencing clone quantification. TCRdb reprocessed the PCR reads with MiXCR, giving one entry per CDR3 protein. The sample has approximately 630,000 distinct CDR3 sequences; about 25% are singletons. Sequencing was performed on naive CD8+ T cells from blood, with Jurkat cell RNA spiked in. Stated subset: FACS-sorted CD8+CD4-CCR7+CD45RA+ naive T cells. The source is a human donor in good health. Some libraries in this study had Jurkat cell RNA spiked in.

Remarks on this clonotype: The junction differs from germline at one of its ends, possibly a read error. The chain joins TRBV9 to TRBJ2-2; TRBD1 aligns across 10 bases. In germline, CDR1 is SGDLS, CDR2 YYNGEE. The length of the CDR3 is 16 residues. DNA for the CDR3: TGTGCCAGCAGCGTATATGGGACAGGGGCCACCGGGGAGCTGTGTTTT. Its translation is CASSVYGTGATGELCF.

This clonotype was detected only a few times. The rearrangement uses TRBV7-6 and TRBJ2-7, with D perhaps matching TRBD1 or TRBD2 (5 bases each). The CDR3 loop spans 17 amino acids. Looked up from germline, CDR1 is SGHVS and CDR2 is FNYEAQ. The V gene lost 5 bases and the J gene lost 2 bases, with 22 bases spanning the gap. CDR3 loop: CASSPPRGLGTTYEQYF. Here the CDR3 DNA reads TGTGCCAGCAGCCCACCCCGGGGCTTGGGAACAACCTACGAGCAGTACTTC.

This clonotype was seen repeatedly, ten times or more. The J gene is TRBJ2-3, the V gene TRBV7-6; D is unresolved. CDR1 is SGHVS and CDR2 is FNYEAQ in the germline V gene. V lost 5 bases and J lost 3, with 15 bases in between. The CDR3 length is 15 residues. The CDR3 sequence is CASSTPRDVTDTQYF. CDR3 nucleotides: TGTGCCAGCAGCACCCCTAGGGATGTTACAGATACGCAGTATTTT.

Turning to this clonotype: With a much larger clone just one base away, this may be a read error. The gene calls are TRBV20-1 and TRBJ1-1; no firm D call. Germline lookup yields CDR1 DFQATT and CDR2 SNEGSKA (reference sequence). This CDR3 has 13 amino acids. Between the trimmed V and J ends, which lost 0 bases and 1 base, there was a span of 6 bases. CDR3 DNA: TGCAGTGCTAGAGAGTTTGGGAACACTGAAGCTTTCTTT. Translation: CSAREFGNTEAFF.

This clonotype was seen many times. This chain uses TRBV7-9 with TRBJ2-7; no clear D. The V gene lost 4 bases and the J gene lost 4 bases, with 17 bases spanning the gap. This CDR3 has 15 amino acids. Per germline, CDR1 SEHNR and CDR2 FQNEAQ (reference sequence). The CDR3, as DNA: TGTGCCAGCAGCTCGGGCAGCCTTCACCCATACGAGCAGTACTTC. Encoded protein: CASSSGSLHPYEQYF.

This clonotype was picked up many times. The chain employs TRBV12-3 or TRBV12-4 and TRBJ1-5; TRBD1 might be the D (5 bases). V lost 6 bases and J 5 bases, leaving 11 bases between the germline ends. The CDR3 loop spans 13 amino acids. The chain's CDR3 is CASSQRQYQPQHF. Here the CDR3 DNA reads TGTGCCAGCAGCCAAAGACAGTATCAGCCCCAGCATTTT.

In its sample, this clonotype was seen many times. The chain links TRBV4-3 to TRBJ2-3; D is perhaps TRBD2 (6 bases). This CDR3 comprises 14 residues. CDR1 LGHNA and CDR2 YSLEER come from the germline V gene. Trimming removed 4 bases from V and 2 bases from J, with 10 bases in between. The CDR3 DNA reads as TGCGCCAGCAGCCTGGGACTTCACACAGATACGCAGTATTTT. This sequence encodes CASSLGLHTDTQYF.

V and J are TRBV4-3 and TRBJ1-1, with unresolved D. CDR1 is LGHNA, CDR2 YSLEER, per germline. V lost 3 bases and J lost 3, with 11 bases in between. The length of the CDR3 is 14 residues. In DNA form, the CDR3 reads TGCGCCAGCAGCCAGCAGCGCGGGGACACTGAAGCTTTCTTT. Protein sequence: CASSQQRGDTEAFF.

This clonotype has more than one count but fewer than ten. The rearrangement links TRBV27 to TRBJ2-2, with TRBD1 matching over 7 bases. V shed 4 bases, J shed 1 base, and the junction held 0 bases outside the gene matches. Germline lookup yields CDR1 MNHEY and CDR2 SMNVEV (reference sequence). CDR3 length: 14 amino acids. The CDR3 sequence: CASSSGGNTGELFF. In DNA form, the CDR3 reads TGTGCCAGCAGTTCAGGGGGGAACACCGGGGAGCTGTTTTTT.

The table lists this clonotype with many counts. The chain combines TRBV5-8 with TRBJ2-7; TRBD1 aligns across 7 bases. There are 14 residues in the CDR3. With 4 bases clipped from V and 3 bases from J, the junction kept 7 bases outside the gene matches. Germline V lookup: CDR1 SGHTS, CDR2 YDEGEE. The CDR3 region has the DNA TGTGCCAGCAGCCCAACGACAGGGAGCTACGAGCAGTACTTC. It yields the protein CASSPTTGSYEQYF.

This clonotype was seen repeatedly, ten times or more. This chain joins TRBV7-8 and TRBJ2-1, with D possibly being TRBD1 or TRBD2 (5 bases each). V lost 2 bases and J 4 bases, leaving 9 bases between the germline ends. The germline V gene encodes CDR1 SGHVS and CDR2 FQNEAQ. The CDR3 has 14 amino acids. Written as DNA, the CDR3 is TGTGCCAGCAGCTTACAGGGACCTTACAATGAGCAGTTCTTC. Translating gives CASSLQGPYNEQFF.

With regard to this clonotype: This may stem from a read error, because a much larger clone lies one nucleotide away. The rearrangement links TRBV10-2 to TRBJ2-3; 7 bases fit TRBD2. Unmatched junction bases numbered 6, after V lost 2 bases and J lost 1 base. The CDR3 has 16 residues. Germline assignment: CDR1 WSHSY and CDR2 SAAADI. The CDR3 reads CASSETNREGTDTQYF. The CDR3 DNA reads TGCGCCAGCAGTGAGACGAACCGGGAGGGCACAGATACGCAGTATTTT.

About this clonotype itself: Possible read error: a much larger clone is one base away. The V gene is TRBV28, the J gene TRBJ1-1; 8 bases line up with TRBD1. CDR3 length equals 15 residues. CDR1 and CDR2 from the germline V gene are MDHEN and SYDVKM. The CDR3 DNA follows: TGTGCCAGCAGTCAGCCCTCAGGGGGCGCGACTGGAGCTTTCTTT. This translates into CASSQPSGGATGAFF.

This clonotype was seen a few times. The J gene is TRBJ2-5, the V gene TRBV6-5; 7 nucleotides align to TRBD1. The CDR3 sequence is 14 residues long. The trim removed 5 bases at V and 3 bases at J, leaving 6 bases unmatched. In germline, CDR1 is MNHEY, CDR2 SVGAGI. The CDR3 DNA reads TGTGCCAGCAGTGGGTACAGGGGTAAAGAGACCCAGTACTTC. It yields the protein CASSGYRGKETQYF.

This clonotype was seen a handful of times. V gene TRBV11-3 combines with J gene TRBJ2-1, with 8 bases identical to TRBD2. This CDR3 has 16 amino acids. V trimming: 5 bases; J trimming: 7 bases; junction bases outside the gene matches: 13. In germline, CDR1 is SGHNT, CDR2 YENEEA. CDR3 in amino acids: CASSPRMTSEVNEQFF. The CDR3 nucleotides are TGTGCCAGCAGCCCGCGGATGACTAGCGAGGTAAATGAGCAGTTCTTC. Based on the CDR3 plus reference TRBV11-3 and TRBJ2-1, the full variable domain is EAGVVQSPRYKIIEKKQPVAFWCNPISGHNTLYWYLQNLGQGPELLIRYENEEAVDDSQLPKDRFSAERLKGVDSTLKIQPAELGDSAVYLCASSPRMTSEVNEQFFGPGTRLTVL.

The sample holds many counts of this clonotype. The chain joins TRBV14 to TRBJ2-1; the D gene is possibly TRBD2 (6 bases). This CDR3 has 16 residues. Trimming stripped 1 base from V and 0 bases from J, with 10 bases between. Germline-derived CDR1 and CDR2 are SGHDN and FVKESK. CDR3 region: CASSQGLANSYNEQFF. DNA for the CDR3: TGTGCCAGCAGCCAAGGTCTAGCGAACTCCTACAATGAGCAGTTCTTC.

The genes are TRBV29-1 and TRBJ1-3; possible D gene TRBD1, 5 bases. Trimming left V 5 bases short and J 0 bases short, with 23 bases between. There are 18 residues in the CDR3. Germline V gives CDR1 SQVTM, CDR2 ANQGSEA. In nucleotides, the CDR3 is TGCAGCGTTAATGGGGCCTTGGCCACAGGAGGCTCTGGAAACACCATATATTTT. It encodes CSVNGALATGGSGNTIYF.

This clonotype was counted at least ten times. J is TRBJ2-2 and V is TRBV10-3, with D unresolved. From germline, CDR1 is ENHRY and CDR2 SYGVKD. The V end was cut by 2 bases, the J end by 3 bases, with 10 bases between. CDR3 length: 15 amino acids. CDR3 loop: CAISEMGMDTGELFF. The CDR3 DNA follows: TGTGCCATCAGTGAGATGGGGATGGACACCGGGGAGCTGTTTTTT.

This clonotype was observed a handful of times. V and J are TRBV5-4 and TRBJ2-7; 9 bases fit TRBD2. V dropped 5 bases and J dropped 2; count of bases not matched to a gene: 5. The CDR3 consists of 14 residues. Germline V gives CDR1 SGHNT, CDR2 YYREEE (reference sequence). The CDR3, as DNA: TGTGCCAGCAGTGGGGGACTAGCACCCTACGAGCAGTACTTC. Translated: CASSGGLAPYEQYF. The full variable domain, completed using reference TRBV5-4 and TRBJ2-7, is ETGVTQSPTHLIKTRGQQVTLRCSSQSGHNTVSWYQQALGQGPQFIFQYYREEENGRGNFPPRFSGLQFPNYSSELNVNALELDDSALYLCASSGGLAPYEQYFGPGTRLTVT.

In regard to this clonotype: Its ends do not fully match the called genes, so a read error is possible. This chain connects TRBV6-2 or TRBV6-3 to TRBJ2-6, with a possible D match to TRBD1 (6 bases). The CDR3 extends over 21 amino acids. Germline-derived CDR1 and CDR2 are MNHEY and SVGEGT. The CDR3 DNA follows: TGTGCCAGCAGCCTATCCCAAATCTCGGACAGTCCTTTCTCTGGGGCCAACATCCTGACTTTC. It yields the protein CASSLSQISDSPFSGANILTF.

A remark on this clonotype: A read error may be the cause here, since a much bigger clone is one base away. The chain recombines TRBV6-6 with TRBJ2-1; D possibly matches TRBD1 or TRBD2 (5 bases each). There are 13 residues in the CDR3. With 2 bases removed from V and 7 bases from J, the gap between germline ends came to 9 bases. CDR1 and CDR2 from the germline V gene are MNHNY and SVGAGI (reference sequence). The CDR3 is CASSYGWGNEQFF. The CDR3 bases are TGTGCCAGCAGTTACGGGTGGGGGAATGAGCAGTTCTTC.

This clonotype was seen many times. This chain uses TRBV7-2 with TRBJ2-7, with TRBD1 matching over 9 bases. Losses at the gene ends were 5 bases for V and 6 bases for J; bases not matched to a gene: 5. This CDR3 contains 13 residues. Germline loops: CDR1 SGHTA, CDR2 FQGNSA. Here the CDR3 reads CASSRTGAPEQYF. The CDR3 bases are TGTGCCAGCAGCCGGACAGGGGCCCCCGAGCAGTACTTC.

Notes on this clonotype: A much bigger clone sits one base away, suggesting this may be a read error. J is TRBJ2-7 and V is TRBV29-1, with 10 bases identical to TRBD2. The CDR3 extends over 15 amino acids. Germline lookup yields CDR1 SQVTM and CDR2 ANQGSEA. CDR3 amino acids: CSAEGASGSYYEQYF. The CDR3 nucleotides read TGCAGCGCTGAAGGGGCTAGCGGGAGTTATTACGAGCAGTACTTC.

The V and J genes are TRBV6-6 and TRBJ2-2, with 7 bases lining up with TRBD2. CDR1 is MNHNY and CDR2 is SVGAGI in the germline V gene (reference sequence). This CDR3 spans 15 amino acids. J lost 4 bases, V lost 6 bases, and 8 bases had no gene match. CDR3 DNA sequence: TGTGCCAGCAGGGGGGGGTACCGTGGCACCGGGGAGCTGTTTTTT. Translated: CASRGGYRGTGELFF.

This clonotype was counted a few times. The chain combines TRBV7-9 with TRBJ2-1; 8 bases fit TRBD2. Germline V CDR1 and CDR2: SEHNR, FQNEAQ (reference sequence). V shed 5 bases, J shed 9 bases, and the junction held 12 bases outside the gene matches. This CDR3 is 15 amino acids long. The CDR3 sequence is CASSTVRGGYGEQFF. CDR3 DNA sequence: TGTGCCAGCAGCACTGTCCGGGGGGGGTACGGTGAGCAGTTCTTC.

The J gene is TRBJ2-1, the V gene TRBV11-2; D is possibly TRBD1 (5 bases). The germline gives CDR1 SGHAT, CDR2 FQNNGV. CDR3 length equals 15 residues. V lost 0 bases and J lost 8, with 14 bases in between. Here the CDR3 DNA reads TGTGCCAGCAGCTTAGATCTAGGGGCCGCAGATGAGCAGTTCTTC. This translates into CASSLDLGAADEQFF.

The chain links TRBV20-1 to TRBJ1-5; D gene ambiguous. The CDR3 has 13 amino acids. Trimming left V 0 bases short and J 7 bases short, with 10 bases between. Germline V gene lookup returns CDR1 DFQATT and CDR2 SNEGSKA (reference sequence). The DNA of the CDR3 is TGCAGTGCTAGAGAAGTATGGGGACAGCCCCAGCATTTT. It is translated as CSAREVWGQPQHF.

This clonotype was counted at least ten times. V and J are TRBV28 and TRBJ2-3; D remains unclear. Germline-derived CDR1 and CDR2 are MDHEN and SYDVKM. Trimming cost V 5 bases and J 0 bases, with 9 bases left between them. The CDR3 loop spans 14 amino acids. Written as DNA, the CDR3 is TGTGCCAGCAGTCAAACCTCTAGCACAGATACGCAGTATTTT. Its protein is CASSQTSSTDTQYF.

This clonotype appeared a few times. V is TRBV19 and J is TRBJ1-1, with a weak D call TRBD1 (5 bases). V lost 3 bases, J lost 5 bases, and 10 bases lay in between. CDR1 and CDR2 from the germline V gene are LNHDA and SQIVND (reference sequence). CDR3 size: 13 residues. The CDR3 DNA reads TGTGCCAGTAGTATGGGGGAAGTTACTGAAGCTTTCTTT. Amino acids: CASSMGEVTEAFF.